This paragraph covers one TCR beta chain sequence. Trimming stripped 2 bases from V and 7 bases from J, with 17 bases between. CDR1 is MNHEY and CDR2 is SVGAGI in the germline V gene. This CDR3 has 15 residues. The investigators reverse transcribed all of the isolated RNA, so they sequenced expressed TCRB transcripts. Only in-frame clones appear in the TCRdb table, and some are missing; sequencing was by immunoSEQ multiplex PCR. The sample has fewer than 900,000 clones, roughly 16% seen once; the top ten hold 0.023%. The sample is drawn from a study of beta chain features in type 1 diabetes. The sequence was collected from a woman younger than 30 in good health. Specimen: naive CD4+ T cells from blood. The J gene is TRBJ1-2, the V gene TRBV6-5; D may be TRBD1 (5 bases). CDR3 bases: TGTGCCAGCAGTTACGCATCCAGTCAGGGAGGTGGCTACACCTTC. Its translation: CASSYASSQGGGYTF.